This T cell receptor (beta chain) was identified in a study of technical replicates of blood from a handful of donors. The assay was immunoSEQ multiplex PCR, and TCRdb's table has in-frame clones only and misses some. The sample records 55,000 to 75,000 clones, approximately 96% being singletons. CDR1 and CDR2 (germline): LNHDA, SQIVND (reference sequence). The CDR3 spans 12 residues. Trimming left V 5 bases short and J 5 bases short, with 6 bases between. Sequencing was performed on T cells isolated from PBMCs. The TCR originated in a human donor in good health. This chain uses TRBV19 with TRBJ2-2, with D unclear. The DNA for the CDR3 is TGTGCCAGTAGTGAGACAACCGGGGAGCTGTTTTTT. Translated: CASSETTGELFF.